This T cell receptor (beta chain) was captured in a study of cytomegalovirus exposure and HLA in healthy donors. This clone was detected once. The V gene's germline CDR1 is SEHNR and CDR2 FQNEAQ (reference sequence). CDR3 length equals 14 residues. V was trimmed by 1 base and J by 1 base, leaving 7 bases between them. TCRdb's copy holds only in-frame clones and misses some; the assay was immunoSEQ multiplex PCR. The data show some 98,000 clones, 87% seen once. The sequencing input was PBMCs. This receptor was identified in a woman in her twenties or thirties in good health and CMV-seronegative. The rearrangement uses TRBV7-9 and TRBJ1-1; possibly TRBD1 for D (6 bases). This CDR3 is CASSLEGQNTEAFF. The CDR3 DNA is TGTGCCAGCAGCTTAGAGGGACAGAACACTGAAGCTTTCTTT.